One sample yielded the 15 T cell receptor beta chains listed below, sequenced in a study of regulatory T cells in long-lasting Graves disease. With iRepertoire HTBI primers and Arm-PCR of CDR3 regions, TCR beta libraries were built. TCRdb analysed the multiplex PCR reads with MiXCR anew, one entry per CDR3 protein. The sample lists 440,000 or so distinct CDR3 sequences, 16% occurring once. Stated time point: newly diagnosed GD, antithyroid drugs for less than 3 months. Following extraction of RNA from PBMCs, that RNA was used to make the TCR library. Another study also made use of these data, one on T cells in Graves' hyperthyroidism and ophthalmopathy.

Specimen: peripheral blood mononuclear cells (PBMCs), collected at new diagnosis, from a patient treated with antithyroid drugs. These TCRs come from a woman in her 30s with Graves disease.

The V call is TRBV9, the J call TRBJ2-2, with TRBD2 matching over 8 bases. The CDR3 is 14 residues long. V was pared by 4 bases and J by 6 bases, with 5 bases of the junction left unmatched. Germline CDR1 SGDLS, CDR2 YYNGEE. In DNA, the CDR3 is TGTGCCAGCAGCTTTGGGACTAGACCCGGGGAGCTGTTTTTT. It encodes CASSFGTRPGELFF.

This clonotype was recorded at least ten times. The rearrangement joins TRBV3-1 to TRBJ2-1; D is ambiguous. The CDR3 sequence is 15 residues long. Germline V gives CDR1 LGHDT, CDR2 YNNKEL (reference sequence). V was cut by 4 bases and J by 5 bases, with 15 bases left in between. This CDR3 is CASSPQNSRNNEQFF. CDR3 in DNA: TGTGCCAGCAGCCCACAGAATTCTAGAAACAATGAGCAGTTCTTC.

This chain links TRBV19 with TRBJ2-2; unclear D gene. Looked up from germline, CDR1 is LNHDA and CDR2 is SQIVND (reference sequence). Trimming took off 1 base at V and 3 bases at J, with 3 bases between the two ends. CDR3 length equals 13 residues. The CDR3 here is CASSIADTGELFF. The CDR3 DNA follows: TGTGCCAGTAGTATAGCCGACACCGGGGAGCTGTTTTTT.

This chain joins TRBV24-1 and TRBJ2-1, with D maybe TRBD2 (6 bases). CDR1 KGHDR and CDR2 SFDVKD come from the germline V gene. The CDR3 is 15 amino acids. The V gene lost 6 bases and the J gene lost 2 bases, with 13 bases spanning the gap. The CDR3 sequence: CATSRGRSTYNEQFF. The CDR3 DNA is TGTGCCACCAGTCGTGGGAGGAGTACCTACAATGAGCAGTTCTTC.

Only a few counts were recorded for this clonotype. The rearrangement uses TRBV6-1 and TRBJ2-1, with 9 bases matching TRBD2. V lost 4 bases to trimming and J lost 5 bases; unmatched junction nucleotides: 6. From germline, CDR1 is MNHNS and CDR2 SASEGT. CDR3 length: 15 residues. The CDR3 loop is CASSAGAGGNNEQFF. The CDR3 bases are TGTGCCAGCAGTGCGGGAGCGGGAGGCAACAATGAGCAGTTCTTC.

Points on this clonotype: A read error may be the cause here, since a much bigger clone is one base away. The V gene is TRBV18, the J gene TRBJ1-1; D not resolved. CDR1 is KGHSH and CDR2 is LQKENI in the germline V gene. This CDR3 spans 12 amino acids. Trimming took 6 bases from V and 11 from J, leaving 16 bases between them. The CDR3 here is CASSPAGMRAFF. For the CDR3, the DNA is TGTGCCAGCTCCCCTGCGGGGATGAGGGCTTTCTTT.

There are many counts of this clonotype. The chain couples TRBV11-2 to TRBJ2-5; D remains ambiguous. This CDR3 region has 12 residues. Trimming took off 3 bases at V and 2 bases at J, with 4 bases between the two ends. Germline V CDR1 and CDR2: SGHAT, FQNNGV. This CDR3 reads CASSFGQETQYF. The CDR3 nucleotides are TGTGCCAGCAGCTTCGGACAAGAGACCCAGTACTTC. Based on the CDR3 plus reference TRBV11-2 and TRBJ2-5, the full variable domain is EAGVAQSPRYKIIEKRQSVAFWCNPISGHATLYWYQQILGQGPKLLIQFQNNGVVDDSQLPKDRFSAERLKGVDSTLKIQPAKLEDSAVYLCASSFGQETQYFGPGTRLLVL.

In this sample, this clonotype turned up a few times. The V gene is TRBV6-1, the J gene TRBJ1-2, with D maybe TRBD1 (6 bases). The CDR3 runs to 13 residues. Germline loops: CDR1 MNHNS, CDR2 SASEGT. Trimming removed 7 bases at V and 3 bases at J, with 12 bases between. CDR3 region: CASTWTVDYGYTF. CDR3 DNA: TGTGCCAGCACCTGGACAGTTGACTATGGCTACACCTTC.

About this clonotype itself: Just one base apart from a much larger clone, this may be a read error. This chain links TRBV29-1 with TRBJ2-7; D perhaps matches TRBD2 (5 bases). The germline V gene has CDR1 SQVTM and CDR2 ANQGSEA. There are 14 residues in the CDR3. The CDR3 DNA follows: TGCAGCGTTGAAGTGGACTCCAGCTCCTACAAGCAGTACTTC. It encodes CSVEVDSSSYKQYF.

This clonotype was seen only a few times. The chain recombines TRBV18 with TRBJ1-6, with TRBD1 matching over 9 bases. The CDR3 has 16 amino acids. Germline CDR1 is KGHSH and CDR2 is LQKENI. V lost 4 bases and J lost 4; bases outside the gene matches: 5. The DNA for the CDR3 is TGTGCCAGCTCACAGACCGGACAGGGGTATAATTCACCCCTCCACTTT. Its translation is CASSQTGQGYNSPLHF.

This clonotype was observed many times. The V gene is TRBV2, the J gene TRBJ1-3; D uncertain. The CDR3 runs 14 residues. Trimming removed 7 bases from V and 0 bases from J, with 10 bases in between. CDR1 is SNHLY, CDR2 FYNNEI, per germline. DNA of the CDR3: TGTGCCAGCACTGCCGTTGCCTCTGGAAACACCATATATTTT. Protein: CASTAVASGNTIYF.

The chain links TRBV3-1 to TRBJ1-1; weak D call: TRBD1 (5 bases). CDR1 LGHDT and CDR2 YNNKEL come from the germline V gene (reference sequence). The V end was cut by 4 bases, the J end by 3 bases, with 21 bases between. The CDR3 is 17 amino acids. The CDR3 sequence: CASSPGVGAGIYTEAFF. In DNA form, the CDR3 reads TGTGCCAGCAGCCCCGGCGTAGGGGCAGGGATATACACTGAAGCTTTCTTT.

This clonotype was counted a few times. The J gene is TRBJ2-7, the V gene TRBV4-1, with D hard to call. V shed 0 bases and J shed 0 bases, with 12 bases lying between them. Germline assignment: CDR1 MGHRA and CDR2 YSYEKL. CDR3 length: 16 residues. The DNA of the CDR3 is TGCGCCAGCAGCCAAGAAAATCGCGCCAGCTCCTACGAGCAGTACTTC. Translating it yields CASSQENRASSYEQYF.

This clonotype was counted many times. The V gene is TRBV3-1, the J gene TRBJ2-7, with TRBD2 matching over 13 bases. The germline CDR1 and CDR2 sequences are LGHDT and YNNKEL (reference sequence). This CDR3 is 15 amino acids long. J gave up 5 bases and V 2 bases, and 3 bases lay outside the gene matches. CDR3 loop: CASSQTSGRDHEQYF. Written as DNA, the CDR3 is TGTGCCAGCAGCCAAACTAGCGGGAGGGACCACGAGCAGTACTTC.

The sample holds many counts of this clonotype. The CDR3 protein is CASSQGRGSNGYTF. CDR3 bases: TGTGCCAGCAGCCAAGGCAGGGGCTCCAATGGCTACACCTTC. The chain has TRBV11-2 and TRBJ1-2; possible D gene TRBD1, 6 bases. The CDR3 is 14 amino acids. Per germline, CDR1 SGHAT and CDR2 FQNNGV. The V end lost 5 bases, the J end lost 6 bases, and 16 bases lay between the germline ends.